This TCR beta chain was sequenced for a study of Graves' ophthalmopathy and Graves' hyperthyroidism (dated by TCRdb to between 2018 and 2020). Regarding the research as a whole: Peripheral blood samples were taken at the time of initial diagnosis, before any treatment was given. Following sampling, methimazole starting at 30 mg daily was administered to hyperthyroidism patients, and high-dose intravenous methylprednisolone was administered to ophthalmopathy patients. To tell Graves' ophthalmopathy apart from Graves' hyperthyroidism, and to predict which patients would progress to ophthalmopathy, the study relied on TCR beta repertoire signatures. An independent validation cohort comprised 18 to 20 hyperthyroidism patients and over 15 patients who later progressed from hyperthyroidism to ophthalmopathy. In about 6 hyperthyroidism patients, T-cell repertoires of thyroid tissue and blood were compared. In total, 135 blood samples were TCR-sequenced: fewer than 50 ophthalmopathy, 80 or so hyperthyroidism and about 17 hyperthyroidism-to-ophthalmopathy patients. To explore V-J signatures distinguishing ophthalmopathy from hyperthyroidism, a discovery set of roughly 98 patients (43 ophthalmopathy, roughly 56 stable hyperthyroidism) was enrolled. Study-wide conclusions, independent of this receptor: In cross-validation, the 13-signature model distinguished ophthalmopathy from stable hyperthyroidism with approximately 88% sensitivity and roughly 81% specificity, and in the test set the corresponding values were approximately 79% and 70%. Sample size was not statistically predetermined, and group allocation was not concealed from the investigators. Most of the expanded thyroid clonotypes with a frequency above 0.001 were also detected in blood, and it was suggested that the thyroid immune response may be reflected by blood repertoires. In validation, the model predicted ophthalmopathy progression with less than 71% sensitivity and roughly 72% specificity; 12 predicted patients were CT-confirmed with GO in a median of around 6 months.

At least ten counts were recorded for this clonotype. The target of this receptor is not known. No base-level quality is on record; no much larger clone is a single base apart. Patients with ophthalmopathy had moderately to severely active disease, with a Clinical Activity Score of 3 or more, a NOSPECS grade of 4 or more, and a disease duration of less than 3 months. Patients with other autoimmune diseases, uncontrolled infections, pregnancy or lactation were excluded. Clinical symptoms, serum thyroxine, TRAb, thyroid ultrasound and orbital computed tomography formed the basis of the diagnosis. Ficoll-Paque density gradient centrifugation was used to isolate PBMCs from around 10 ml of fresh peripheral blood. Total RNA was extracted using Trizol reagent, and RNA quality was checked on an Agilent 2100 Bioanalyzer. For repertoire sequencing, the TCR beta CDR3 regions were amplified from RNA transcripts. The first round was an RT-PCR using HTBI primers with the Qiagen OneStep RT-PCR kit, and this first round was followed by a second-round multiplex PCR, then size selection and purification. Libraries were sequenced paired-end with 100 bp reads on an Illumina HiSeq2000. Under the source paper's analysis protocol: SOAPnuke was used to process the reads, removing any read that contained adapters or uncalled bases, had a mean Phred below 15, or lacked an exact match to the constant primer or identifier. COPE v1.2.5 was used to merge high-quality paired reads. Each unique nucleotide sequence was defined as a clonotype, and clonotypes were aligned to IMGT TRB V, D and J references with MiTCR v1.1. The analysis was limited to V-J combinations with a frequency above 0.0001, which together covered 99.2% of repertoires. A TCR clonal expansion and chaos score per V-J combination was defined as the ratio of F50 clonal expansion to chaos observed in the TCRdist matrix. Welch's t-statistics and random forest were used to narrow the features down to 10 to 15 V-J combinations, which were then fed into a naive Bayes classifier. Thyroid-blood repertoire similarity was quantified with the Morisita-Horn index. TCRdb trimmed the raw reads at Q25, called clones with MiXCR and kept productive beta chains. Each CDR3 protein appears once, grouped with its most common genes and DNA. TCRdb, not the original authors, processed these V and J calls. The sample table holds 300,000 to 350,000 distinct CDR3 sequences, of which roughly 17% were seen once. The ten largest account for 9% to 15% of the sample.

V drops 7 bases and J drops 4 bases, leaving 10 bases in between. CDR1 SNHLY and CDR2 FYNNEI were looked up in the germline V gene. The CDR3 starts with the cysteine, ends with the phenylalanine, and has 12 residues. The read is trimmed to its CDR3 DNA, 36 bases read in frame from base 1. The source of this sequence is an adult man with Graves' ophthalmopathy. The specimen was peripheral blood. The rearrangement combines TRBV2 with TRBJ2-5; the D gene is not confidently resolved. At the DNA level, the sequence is TGTGCCAGCAACGAAGCCGCAGAGACCCAGTACTTC. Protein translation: CASNEAAETQYF. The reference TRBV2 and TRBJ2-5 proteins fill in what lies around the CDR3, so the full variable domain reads EPEVTQTPSHQVTQMGQEVILRCVPISNHLYFYWYRQILGQKVEFLVSFYNNEISEKSEIFDDQFSVERPDGSNFTLKIRSTKLEDSAMYFCASNEAAETQYFGPGTRLLVL.